The 18 T cell receptor beta chains in this list originate from one sample, sequenced in a study of Graves' ophthalmopathy and Graves' hyperthyroidism. RNA transcripts provided the template for amplifying TCR beta CDR3 regions. In the first round, RT-PCR was carried out with HTBI primers, and a multiplex PCR formed the second round. Each CDR3 protein gets one entry after TCRdb re-called the multiplex PCR reads with MiXCR. Here the sample spans around 400,000 distinct CDR3 sequences, around 20% being singletons. Sequencing was carried out using peripheral blood. These receptor sequences come from a woman aged 18-29 years with stable Graves' hyperthyroidism.

Ten or more counts support this clonotype. The rearrangement joins TRBV19 to TRBJ1-2; 10 bases are a match to TRBD1. Germline V CDR1 and CDR2: LNHDA, SQIVND (reference sequence). Trimming cost V 4 bases and J 2 bases; bases outside gene matches: 10. This CDR3 has 17 amino acids. CDR3 sequence (DNA): TGTGCCAGTAGTAGAGGGACAGGGGCTAATTTAAACTATGGCTACACCTTC. This gives the protein CASSRGTGANLNYGYTF. Looking up the rest from reference TRBV19 and TRBJ1-2 gives the full variable domain: DGGITQSPKYLFRKEGQNVTLSCEQNLNHDAMYWYRQDPGQGLRLIYYSQIVNDFQKGDIAEGYSVSREKKESFPLTVTSAQKNPTAFYLCASSRGTGANLNYGYTFGSGTRLTVV.

This clonotype was observed many times. This chain connects TRBV7-2 to TRBJ1-5; D unclear. The CDR3 runs 13 residues. V shed 5 bases and J shed 4 bases, with 9 bases lying between them. Per the germline V gene, CDR1 is SGHTA and CDR2 is FQGNSA. The CDR3 loop reads CASSRNQNQPQHF. CDR3 coding DNA: TGTGCCAGCAGCAGAAATCAGAATCAGCCCCAGCATTTT.

This clonotype appeared many times. V usage is TRBV6-1 and J usage is TRBJ2-7; TRBD1 matches at 10 bases. CDR1 is MNHNS and CDR2 is SASEGT in the germline V gene. The V gene end was trimmed by 0 bases and the J gene end by 6 bases; junction bases not matched to a gene: 2. The CDR3 totals 14 residues. The CDR3 here is CASSEAGDRGEQYF. The CDR3 nucleotides are TGTGCCAGCAGTGAAGCAGGGGACAGGGGCGAGCAGTACTTC.

Ten or more counts support this clonotype. This rearrangement joins TRBV20-1 to TRBJ2-7; TRBD1 agrees at 8 bases. Germline V gives CDR1 DFQATT, CDR2 SNEGSKA (reference sequence). CDR3 length equals 14 residues. V dropped 5 bases and J dropped 1; count of bases not matched to a gene: 7. The CDR3 loop reads CSAPDRVMSYEQYF. The DNA of the CDR3 is TGCAGTGCTCCGGACAGGGTGATGTCCTACGAGCAGTACTTC.

The chain links TRBV28 to TRBJ1-1, with D uncertain. The CDR3 sequence is 13 residues long. Germline loops: CDR1 MDHEN, CDR2 SYDVKM. Trimming pared 6 bases from V and 4 bases from J, leaving 12 bases between. The DNA for the CDR3 is TGTGCCAGCAGGCTCGCCCCCACCACTGAAGCTTTCTTT. It codes for CASRLAPTTEAFF.

This clonotype was counted many times. The J gene is TRBJ2-7, the V gene TRBV20-1; no clear D gene. Germline CDR1 is DFQATT and CDR2 is SNEGSKA (reference sequence). CDR3 size: 12 residues. Trimming left V 4 bases short and J 9 bases short, with 16 bases between. The chain's CDR3 is CSAKEYREWQYF. In DNA, the CDR3 is TGCAGTGCTAAGGAATACAGAGAGTGGCAGTACTTC.

This clonotype occurred many times. The gene calls are TRBV20-1 and TRBJ1-5; 7 positions match TRBD1. Germline V gene data show CDR1 as DFQATT and CDR2 as SNEGSKA (reference sequence). After removal of 5 bases from V and 2 bases from J, the junction contained 3 bases not matched to a gene. This CDR3 region has 13 residues. CDR3 in DNA: TGCAGTGCTCGACAGGGAGGCAATCAGCCCCAGCATTTT. Amino acid sequence: CSARQGGNQPQHF.

This clonotype was recorded many times. The gene calls are TRBV20-1 and TRBJ1-5; D unclear. Germline-derived CDR1 and CDR2 are DFQATT and SNEGSKA (reference sequence). V dropped 7 bases and J dropped 6 bases, with 13 bases sitting between them. CDR3 length equals 12 residues. CDR3 coding DNA: TGCAGTGTCCGGGATTGGAGTCAGCCCCAGCATTTT. Its translation is CSVRDWSQPQHF.

This clonotype was seen many times. The CDR3 DNA reads as TGTGCCAGTAGTCCCGGGGGCCAGGGGGAAAACTATGGCTACACCTTC. Translated: CASSPGGQGENYGYTF. This rearrangement joins TRBV19 to TRBJ1-2, with 7 bases lining up with TRBD1. With 5 bases clipped from V and 2 bases from J, the junction kept 11 bases outside the gene matches. The V gene's germline CDR1 is LNHDA and CDR2 SQIVND (reference sequence). CDR3 length: 16 residues.

This clonotype was counted at least ten times. The chain carries TRBV4-2 and TRBJ2-6, with TRBD1 matching over 7 bases. The CDR3 length is 16 residues. Looked up from germline, CDR1 is LGHNA and CDR2 is YNFKEQ. The V gene end was trimmed by 0 bases and the J gene end by 3 bases; junction bases not matched to a gene: 2. The CDR3 is CASSQETGSGANVLTF. CDR3 DNA: TGTGCCAGCAGCCAAGAGACAGGGAGTGGGGCCAACGTCCTGACTTTC.

Concerning this clonotype itself: Since the CDR3 does not end with the conserved phenylalanine or tryptophan, this likely comes from a read error. The rearrangement joins TRBV7-2 to TRBJ2-6; D is undetermined. V was shortened by 2 bases and J by 1 base, with 6 bases between the two germline ends. The CDR3 is 15 amino acids. The germline V gene encodes CDR1 SGHTA and CDR2 FQGNSA. Here the CDR3 DNA reads TGTGCCAGCAGCTTACGGAGATCTGGGGCCAACGTCCTGACTGTC. It codes for CASSLRRSGANVLTV.

This clonotype was seen many times. The genes are TRBV6-5 and TRBJ1-5; D call uncertain. Germline assignment: CDR1 MNHEY and CDR2 SVGAGI. The V end lost 5 bases, the J end lost 0 bases, and 11 bases lay between the germline ends. The CDR3 sequence is 15 residues long. The CDR3, as DNA: TGTGCCAGCAGTCAGTGGTTCTATAGCAATCAGCCCCAGCATTTT. Translating gives CASSQWFYSNQPQHF.

This clonotype has ten or more counts. The chain recombines TRBV7-2 with TRBJ2-5; D may be TRBD1 or TRBD2 (6 bases each). The CDR3 length is 15 residues. The V gene lost 5 bases and the J gene lost 1 base, with 14 bases spanning the gap. Germline loops: CDR1 SGHTA, CDR2 FQGNSA. As DNA, the CDR3 is TGTGCCAGCAGCCAATTGGGGGGCGGCCAAGAGACCCAGTACTTC. Amino acids: CASSQLGGGQETQYF. Based on the CDR3 plus reference TRBV7-2 and TRBJ2-5, the full variable domain is GAGVSQSPSNKVTEKGKDVELRCDPISGHTALYWYRQSLGQGLEFLIYFQGNSAPDKSGLPSDRFSAERTGGSVSTLTIQRTQQEDSAVYLCASSQLGGGQETQYFGPGTRLLVL.

This clonotype was seen at least ten times. The rearrangement links TRBV19 to TRBJ1-5; 8 bases are shared with TRBD1. CDR3 size: 15 residues. J gave up 0 bases and V 7 bases, and 5 bases lay outside the gene matches. Germline CDR1 and CDR2: LNHDA and SQIVND (reference sequence). The CDR3 region is CASTTDRGSNQPQHF. The CDR3 bases are TGTGCCAGTACCACCGACAGGGGTAGCAATCAGCCCCAGCATTTT.

This clonotype was detected ten times or more. The V gene is TRBV2, the J gene TRBJ1-2, with D unclear. Germline CDR1 and CDR2: SNHLY and FYNNEI. The CDR3 has 14 amino acids. V was trimmed by 3 bases and J by 0 bases, leaving 8 bases between them. The chain's CDR3 is CASSDAEANYGYTF. In nucleotides, the CDR3 is TGTGCCAGCAGTGACGCAGAAGCTAACTATGGCTACACCTTC.

This clonotype was counted at least ten times. The rearrangement links TRBV7-6 to TRBJ2-7; 13 nucleotides agree with TRBD2. Trimming at V came to 3 bases and at J to 6 bases, leaving 5 bases not matched to a gene. CDR1 is SGHVS, CDR2 FNYEAQ, per germline. This CDR3 has 15 amino acids. The CDR3 loop is CASSLRGLAGAEQYF. In DNA form, the CDR3 reads TGTGCCAGCAGCTTGAGAGGACTAGCGGGAGCCGAGCAGTACTTC.

J is TRBJ2-5 and V is TRBV12-3 or TRBV12-4; 10 positions agree with TRBD1. The length of the CDR3 is 14 residues. The V segment lost 5 bases and the J segment 7 bases; nucleotides outside the gene matches: 7. CDR3 sequence reads: CASSPRDRGRTQYF. The CDR3, as DNA: TGTGCCAGCAGTCCCCGGGACAGGGGCAGGACCCAGTACTTC.

V and J are TRBV6-1 and TRBJ1-1; D may be TRBD1 (5 bases). V was cut by 7 bases and J by 1 base, with 16 bases left in between. The CDR3 is made up of 15 amino acids. The V gene's germline CDR1 is MNHNS and CDR2 SASEGT. CDR3 nucleotides: TGTGCCAGCAAAGGGGCCCTTAACCAGAACACTGAAGCTTTCTTT. Its protein product is CASKGALNQNTEAFF.